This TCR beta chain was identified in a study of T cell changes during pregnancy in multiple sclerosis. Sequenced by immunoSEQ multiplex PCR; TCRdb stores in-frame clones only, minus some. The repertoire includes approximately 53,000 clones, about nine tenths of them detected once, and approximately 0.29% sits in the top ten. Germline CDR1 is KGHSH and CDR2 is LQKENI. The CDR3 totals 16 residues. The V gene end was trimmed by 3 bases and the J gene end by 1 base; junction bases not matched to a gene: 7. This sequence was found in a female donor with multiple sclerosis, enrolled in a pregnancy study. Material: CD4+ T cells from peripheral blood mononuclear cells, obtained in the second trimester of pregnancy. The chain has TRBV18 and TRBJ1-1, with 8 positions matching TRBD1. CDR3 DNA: TGTGCCAGCTCACCGAGCCAGGGGGCGAAGAACACTGAAGCTTTCTTT. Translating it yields CASSPSQGAKNTEAFF. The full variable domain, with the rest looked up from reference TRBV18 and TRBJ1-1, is NAGVMQNPRHLVRRRGQEARLRCSPMKGHSHVYWYRQLPEEGLKFMVYLQKENIIDESGMPKERFSAEFPKEGPSILRIQQVVRGDSAAYFCASSPSQGAKNTEAFFGQGTRLTVV.